The rows below give T cell receptor beta chains drawn from one sample of a study of CXCR3-negative and CXCR3-positive naive CD8 T cells. TCRdb re-called the 5' RACE reads and shows each CDR3 protein once, DNA omitted. With 6,000 to 8,500 distinct CDR3 sequences in the sample, the ten largest clones hold 1.4% to 1.5%. Sequencing input: naive CXCR3+ CD8+ T cells from blood. The receptors stem from a human donor in good health. Some clones in this sample may be carry-over from other donors' samples. The CDR3 runs from the conserved cysteine through the conserved F or W. Only part of the rows carry a size: once, few, many, or a class if the clone is expanded.

j_call,clone_size,v_call,cdr3_aa
TRBJ2-2,medium-sized,TRBV5-1,CASSLYQLDTGELFF
TRBJ2-7,.,TRBV7-9,CASSLGGREYEQYF
TRBJ2-3,medium-sized,TRBV7-6,CASSLAFTRSDTQYF
TRBJ2-2,.,TRBV29-1,CSVPGPTGELFF
TRBJ2-2,.,TRBV9,CASSVHPGENTGELFF
TRBJ2-5,medium-sized,TRBV5-1,CASSTGTGSGETQYF
TRBJ2-1,.,TRBV20-1,CSAGSGVSSYNEQFF
TRBJ2-7,.,TRBV20-1,CSARSLDISYEQYF
TRBJ1-1,large,TRBV28,CASRHMQETEAFF
TRBJ2-7,medium-sized,TRBV29-1,CSVESGYYEQYF
TRBJ2-3,.,TRBV24-1,CATSDLQGTLTDTQYF
TRBJ2-1,medium-sized,TRBV27,CASSLTILAINGSSYNEQFF
TRBJ2-5,.,TRBV5-4,CASTDTGLKQETQYF
TRBJ2-5,medium-sized,TRBV5-1,CASSPSSRETQYF
TRBJ2-7,.,TRBV29-1,CSVRTGAYEQYF
TRBJ2-5,.,TRBV2,CASTERLQETQYF
TRBJ2-7,.,TRBV5-1,CASSSGGNEQYF
TRBJ2-7,.,TRBV12-3/TRBV12-4,CASSDGTASYEQYF
TRBJ2-5,.,TRBV3-1,CASSQELMRTQYF
TRBJ2-1,medium-sized,TRBV29-1,CSALAGGPNEQFF
TRBJ1-1,.,TRBV29-1,CSVHEAGPEAFF
TRBJ2-1,.,TRBV20-1,CSARETGSGGNEQFF
TRBJ2-7,medium-sized,TRBV6-5,CASSPLAGGPHEQYF
TRBJ2-1,medium-sized,TRBV29-1,CSVPLPGRAGNEQFF
TRBJ2-3,.,TRBV2,CASSRTSGRPTDTQYF
TRBJ2-3,.,TRBV7-9,CASRAERSSGGPADTQYF
TRBJ1-5,.,TRBV7-3,CASSLSTGLSNQPQHF
TRBJ2-7,medium-sized,TRBV29-1,CSVEGDRTGSIGEQYF
TRBJ2-2,medium-sized,TRBV5-1,CASSLEGTANTGELFF
TRBJ2-5,.,TRBV28,CASHALGLETQYF
TRBJ1-2,.,TRBV29-1,CSVPQGEGFYGYTF
TRBJ2-7,medium-sized,TRBV7-9,CASSLAEGTSYEQYF
TRBJ2-5,.,TRBV29-1,CSVGQGSLETQYF
TRBJ2-1,.,TRBV5-4,CASSWGTSTEQFF
TRBJ2-3,medium-sized,TRBV5-1,CASRQGQTSTDTQYF
TRBJ2-3,.,TRBV7-9,CASSFESSGGIQYF